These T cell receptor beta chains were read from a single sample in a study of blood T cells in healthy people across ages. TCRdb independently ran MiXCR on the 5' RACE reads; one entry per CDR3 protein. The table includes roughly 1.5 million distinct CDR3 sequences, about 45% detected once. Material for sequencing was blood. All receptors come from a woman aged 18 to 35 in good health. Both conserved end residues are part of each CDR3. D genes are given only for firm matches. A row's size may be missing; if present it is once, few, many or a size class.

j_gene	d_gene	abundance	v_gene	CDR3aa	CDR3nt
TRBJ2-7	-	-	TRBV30	CAWSSSSNEQYF	TGTGCCTGGAGCAGTAGCAGCAACGAGCAGTACTTC
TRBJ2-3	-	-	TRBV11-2	CASSRLARADTQYF	TGTGCCAGCAGCCGCCTCGCCAGAGCAGATACGCAGTATTTT
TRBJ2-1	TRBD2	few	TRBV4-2	CASSQVLTSGIVNEQFF	TGTGCCAGCAGCCAAGTCCTAACTAGCGGGATAGTCAATGAGCAGTTCTTC
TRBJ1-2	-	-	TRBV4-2	CASSQRLLRGGYTF	TGTGCCAGCAGCCAACGGTTGCTCAGGGGTGGCTACACCTTC
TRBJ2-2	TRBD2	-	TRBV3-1	CASSQGTSGATDGELFF	TGTGCCAGCAGCCAGGGAACTAGCGGGGCAACGGACGGGGAGCTGTTTTTT
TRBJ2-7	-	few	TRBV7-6	CASSLEARSSYNEQYF	TGTGCCAGCAGCTTAGAGGCTCGGAGCTCCTACAATGAGCAGTACTTC
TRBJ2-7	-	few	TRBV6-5	CASSTAVYYEQYF	TGTGCCAGCAGTACGGCCGTGTACTACGAGCAGTACTTC
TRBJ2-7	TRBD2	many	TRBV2	CASSPGLVNEQYF	TGTGCCAGCAGTCCGGGACTAGTCAATGAGCAGTACTTC
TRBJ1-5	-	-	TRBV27	CASSLGGVEPQHF	TGTGCCAGCAGTTTGGGAGGGGTAGAGCCCCAGCATTTT
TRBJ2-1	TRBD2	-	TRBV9	CASSVAGGGTYNEQFF	TGTGCCAGCAGCGTAGCTGGCGGGGGGACCTACAATGAGCAGTTCTTC
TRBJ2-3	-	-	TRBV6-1	CATARGGTDTQYF	TGTGCCACCGCCCGAGGGGGGACAGATACGCAGTATTTT
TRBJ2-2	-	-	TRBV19	CASSIGTLTGELFF	TGTGCCAGTAGTATAGGGACTTTAACCGGGGAGCTGTTTTTT
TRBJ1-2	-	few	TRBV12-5	CASGLGTSRYTF	TGTGCTAGTGGTTTGGGGACAAGCCGCTACACCTTC
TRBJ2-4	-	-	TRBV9	CASSVDGGQKNIQYF	TGTGCCAGCAGCGTAGATGGCGGACAAAAAAACATTCAGTACTTC
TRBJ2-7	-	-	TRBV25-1	CASSARMGFNEQYF	TGTGCCAGCAGTGCTCGAATGGGGTTCAACGAGCAGTACTTC
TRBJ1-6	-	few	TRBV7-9	CASRVQRENSPLHF	TGTGCCAGCAGGGTGCAGAGGGAGAATTCACCCCTCCACTTT
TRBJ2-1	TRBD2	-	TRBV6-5	CASTLGTSGNEQFF	TGTGCCAGCACCCTCGGGACTAGCGGCAATGAGCAGTTCTTC
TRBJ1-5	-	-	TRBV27	CASSFGGRNNQPQHF	TGTGCCAGCAGTTTTGGCGGACGGAACAATCAGCCCCAGCATTTT
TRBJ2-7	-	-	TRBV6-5	CASTPDTGYEQYF	TGTGCCAGCACCCCTGACACCGGCTACGAGCAGTACTTC
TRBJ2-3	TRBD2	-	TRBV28	CASSLRGLGADTQYF	TGTGCCAGCAGTTTGCGGGGACTAGGCGCAGATACGCAGTATTTT
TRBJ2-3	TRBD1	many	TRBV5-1	CASSLAGGRDTQYF	TGCGCCAGCAGCTTGGCAGGGGGCAGAGATACGCAGTATTTT
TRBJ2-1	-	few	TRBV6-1	CAANSGFYNEQFF	TGTGCCGCTAATAGCGGCTTCTACAATGAGCAGTTCTTC
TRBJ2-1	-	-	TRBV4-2	CASSQQVTNYNEQFF	TGTGCCAGCAGCCAACAGGTGACCAATTACAATGAGCAGTTCTTC
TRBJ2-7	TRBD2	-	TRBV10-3	CAISEGVAGRDYEQYF	TGTGCCATCAGTGAAGGAGTAGCGGGCCGAGACTACGAGCAGTACTTC
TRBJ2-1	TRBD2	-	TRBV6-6	CASSPLGLAVRETQFF	TGTGCCAGCAGCCCTCTTGGACTAGCGGTGCGGGAGACCCAGTTCTTC
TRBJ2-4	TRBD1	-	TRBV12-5	CASGLPPGQGVHIQYF	TGTGCTAGTGGTTTGCCACCGGGACAGGGTGTCCACATTCAGTACTTC
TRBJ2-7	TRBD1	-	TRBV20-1	CSARDRATYEQYF	TGCAGTGCTAGGGACAGGGCCACCTACGAGCAGTACTTC
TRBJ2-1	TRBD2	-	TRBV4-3	CASSHTSGSFDEQFF	TGCGCCAGCAGCCATACTAGCGGGAGCTTCGATGAGCAGTTCTTC
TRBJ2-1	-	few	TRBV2	CASQASGHEQFF	TGTGCCAGCCAAGCCTCGGGGCATGAGCAGTTCTTC
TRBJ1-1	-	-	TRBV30	CAWSRDMNTEAFF	TGTGCCTGGAGTAGGGACATGAACACCGAAGCTTTCTTT
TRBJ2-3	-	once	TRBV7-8	CASTTPLALSTDTQYF	TGTGCCAGCACCACTCCGCTGGCGTTGAGCACAGATACGCAGTATTTT
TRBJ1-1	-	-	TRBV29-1	CSVDSTPLSNTEAFF	TGCAGCGTTGACTCAACACCTCTCTCTAATACTGAAGCTTTCTTT
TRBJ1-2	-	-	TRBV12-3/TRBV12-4	CASSRDPLNYGYTF	TGTGCCAGCAGCCGTGACCCTTTAAACTATGGCTACACCTTC
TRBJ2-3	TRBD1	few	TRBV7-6	CASSAGQGVDTQYF	TGTGCCAGCAGCGCGGGACAGGGGGTAGATACGCAGTATTTT
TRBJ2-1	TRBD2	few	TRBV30	CAWSVLAGPSYNEQFF	TGTGCCTGGAGTGTACTAGCGGGACCTTCCTACAATGAGCAGTTCTTC
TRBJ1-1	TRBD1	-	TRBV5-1	CASSVDRGSEAFF	TGCGCCAGCAGCGTAGACAGGGGGAGTGAAGCTTTCTTT
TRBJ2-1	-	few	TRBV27	CASSLTLLGSSYNEQFF	TGTGCCAGCAGTTTAACGCTACTAGGGAGCTCCTACAATGAGCAGTTCTTC
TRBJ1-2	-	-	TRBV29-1	CSETQRDWVNYGYTF	TGCAGCGAGACACAACGGGACTGGGTTAACTATGGCTACACCTTC
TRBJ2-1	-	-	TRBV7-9	CASSRDGHEEVLQFF	TGTGCCAGCAGCCGTGACGGGCACGAGGAGGTTTTGCAGTTCTTC
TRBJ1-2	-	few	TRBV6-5	CASRSGGLYGYTF	TGTGCCAGCAGGTCTGGGGGGCTCTATGGCTACACCTTC
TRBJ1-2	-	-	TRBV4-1	CASSPDLQYAGYTF	TGCGCCAGCAGCCCAGATCTACAGTACGCGGGCTACACCTTC
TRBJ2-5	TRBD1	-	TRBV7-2	CASSRQGASEQYF	TGTGCCAGCAGCAGACAGGGGGCAAGTGAGCAGTACTTC
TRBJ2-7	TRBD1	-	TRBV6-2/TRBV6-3	CASSTDRVYEQYF	TGTGCCAGCAGTACCGACAGGGTCTACGAGCAGTACTTC
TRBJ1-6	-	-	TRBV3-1	CASSQAPDPLHF	TGTGCCAGCAGCCAAGCTCCGGACCCTCTCCACTTT
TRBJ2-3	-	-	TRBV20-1	CSAGGIRPDTQYF	TGCAGTGCAGGCGGGATCCGGCCAGATACGCAGTATTTT
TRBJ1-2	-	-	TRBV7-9	CASSLVAYSGGYTF	TGTGCCAGCAGCTTAGTTGCCTACTCGGGCGGCTACACCTTC
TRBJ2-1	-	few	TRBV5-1	CASSPRGQDYNEQFF	TGCGCCAGCAGCCCTCGAGGGCAGGACTACAATGAGCAGTTCTTC
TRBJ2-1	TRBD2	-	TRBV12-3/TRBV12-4	CATLMTWGGGNEQFF	TGTGCCACATTAATGACCTGGGGCGGGGGGAATGAGCAGTTCTTC
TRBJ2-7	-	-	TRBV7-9	CASNLAGTTYEQYF	TGTGCCAGCAACTTAGCCGGCACAACCTACGAGCAGTACTTC
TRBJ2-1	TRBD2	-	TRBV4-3	CASSPQVVSGRNEQFF	TGCGCCAGCAGCCCCCAAGTGGTTAGCGGGAGAAATGAGCAGTTCTTC
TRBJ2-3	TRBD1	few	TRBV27	CASSIFRGNTDTQYF	TGTGCCAGCAGTATCTTCAGGGGGAACACAGATACGCAGTATTTT
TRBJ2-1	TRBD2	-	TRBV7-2	CASSLVTSDQFF	TGTGCCAGCAGCTTAGTTACTAGCGATCAGTTCTTC
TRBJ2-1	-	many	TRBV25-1	CASRAGLSYNEQFF	TGTGCCAGCAGGGCAGGGTTGTCGTACAATGAGCAGTTCTTC
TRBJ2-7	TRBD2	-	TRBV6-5	CASSSFLGLGTDEQYF	TGTGCCAGCAGTTCCTTCCTTGGACTAGGTACTGACGAGCAGTACTTC